Shown below are 29 T cell receptor beta chains from a single sample sequenced in a study of blood T cell repertoires in COVID-19. Libraries were prepared by immunoSEQ multiplex PCR; TCRdb keeps only in-frame clonotypes and omits some of them. This sample carries 350,000 to 550,000 clones, approximately 90% of them seen once, and the ten largest clones take approximately 4.3%. The source material was peripheral blood. All receptors come from a woman younger than 45 with acute or convalescent COVID-19.

V usage is TRBV9 and J usage is TRBJ2-1; TRBD1 agrees at 9 bases. The length of the CDR3 is 15 residues. J lost 2 bases, V lost 4 bases, and 4 bases had no gene match. CDR1 SGDLS and CDR2 YYNGEE come from the germline V gene. CDR3 nucleotides: TGTGCCAGCAGCCATGGGACAGGGACCTACAATGAGCAGTTCTTC. This gives the protein CASSHGTGTYNEQFF.

This clone was picked up a small number of times. The J gene is TRBJ2-2, the V gene TRBV3-1 (or the pseudogene TRBV3-2); D is possibly TRBD1 (6 bases). V lost 7 bases and J 6 bases, leaving 12 bases between the germline ends. Germline-derived CDR1 and CDR2 are LGHDT and YNNKEL (reference sequence). This CDR3 is 13 amino acids long. DNA for the CDR3: TGTGCCAGCAATCCACAGGGATCCGGGGAGCTGTTTTTT. It encodes CASNPQGSGELFF.

V and J are TRBV5-4 and TRBJ1-6; D ambiguous. Germline V gene sequence: CDR1 SGHNT, CDR2 YYREEE (reference sequence). The CDR3 spans 13 residues. V shed 5 bases and J shed 2 bases, with 5 bases lying between them. CDR3 DNA: TGTGCCAGCAGACAGACCTATAATTCACCCCTCCACTTT. This encodes CASRQTYNSPLHF. The variable domain in full, completed from reference TRBV5-4 and TRBJ1-6, reads ETGVTQSPTHLIKTRGQQVTLRCSSQSGHNTVSWYQQALGQGPQFIFQYYREEENGRGNFPPRFSGLQFPNYSSELNVNALELDDSALYLCASRQTYNSPLHFGNGTRLTVT.

The chain employs TRBV29-1 and TRBJ2-3; D perhaps matches TRBD2 (5 bases). The CDR3 is made up of 18 amino acids. V was clipped by 8 bases and J by 2 bases, with 29 bases between them. CDR1 is SQVTM and CDR2 is ANQGSEA in the germline V gene. The CDR3 sequence: CSIPGMIVGSDPTDTQYF. As DNA, the CDR3 is TGCAGCATCCCCGGCATGATCGTTGGGAGCGATCCCACAGATACGCAGTATTTT.

The chain has TRBV11-2 and TRBJ2-7; the D gene is possibly TRBD1 (6 bases). The V and J ends lost 1 base and 3 bases respectively, with 13 bases between them. Per germline, CDR1 SGHAT and CDR2 FQNNGV. The CDR3 consists of 15 residues. The DNA for the CDR3 is TGTGCCAGCAGCTTAGGGGTACAGGGAAACTACGAGCAGTACTTC. It codes for CASSLGVQGNYEQYF.

This chain joins TRBV14 and TRBJ1-1; D possibly corresponds to TRBD1 (5 bases). The ends were cut back, 0 bases at V and 1 base at J, with 15 bases in the middle. The CDR3 is made up of 17 amino acids. Germline-derived CDR1 and CDR2 are SGHDN and FVKESK. The CDR3 loop reads CASSQDDWGGTNTEAFF. The CDR3 DNA reads as TGTGCCAGCAGCCAAGATGATTGGGGGGGGACGAACACTGAAGCTTTCTTT.

V usage is TRBV5-1 and J usage is TRBJ2-3; TRBD1 agrees at 7 bases. The length of the CDR3 is 14 residues. Unmatched junction bases numbered 4, after V lost 4 bases and J lost 2 bases. Germline-derived CDR1 and CDR2 are SGHRS and YFSETQ. As DNA, the CDR3 is TGCGCCAGCAGCAACGGACAGGTCACAGATACGCAGTATTTT. It encodes CASSNGQVTDTQYF.

The chain joins TRBV5-6 to TRBJ2-5; the match to TRBD2 covers 8 bases. The CDR3 sequence is 14 residues long. Germline loops: CDR1 SGHDT, CDR2 YYEEEE. The V gene end was trimmed by 4 bases and the J gene end by 4 bases; junction bases not matched to a gene: 6. Here the CDR3 reads CASSHRGGGETQYF. As DNA, the CDR3 is TGTGCCAGCAGCCACCGGGGGGGAGGAGAGACCCAGTACTTC.

CDR3 nucleotides: TGTGCCAGCAGCTCCCGACTAGCGGGGAGCGGAGAGACCCAGTACTTC. As protein: CASSSRLAGSGETQYF. The chain uses TRBV9 and TRBJ2-5, with 11 bases that match TRBD2. The CDR3 sequence is 16 residues long. V gave up 4 bases and J gave up 4 bases; unmatched junction bases: 9. Germline V gene lookup returns CDR1 SGDLS and CDR2 YYNGEE.

CDR3 nucleotide sequence: TGCGCCAGCAGCCGGAACTACTTAAGCTCCTACGAGCAGTACTTC. Amino acid sequence: CASSRNYLSSYEQYF. The V call is TRBV4-1, the J call TRBJ2-7; the D is unclear. Trimming took off 4 bases at V and 0 bases at J, with 13 bases between the two ends. Germline CDR1 and CDR2: MGHRA and YSYEKL. The CDR3 has 15 residues.

J is TRBJ1-1 and V is TRBV24-1; a possible D gene is TRBD1 (5 bases). The CDR3 consists of 14 residues. Germline CDR1 and CDR2: KGHDR and SFDVKD. Trimming cost V 5 bases and J 2 bases, with 11 bases left between them. The CDR3 is CATSASRDNTEAFF. As DNA, the CDR3 is TGTGCCACCAGTGCGAGCAGGGATAACACTGAAGCTTTCTTT.

The chain has TRBV7-3 and TRBJ2-4, with a tentative D call TRBD2 (6 bases). Trimming pared 5 bases from V and 0 bases from J, leaving 11 bases between. Germline V CDR1 and CDR2: SGHTA, FQGTGA. The CDR3 totals 15 residues. CDR3: CASSEPGLAKNIQYF. The CDR3, as DNA: TGTGCCAGCAGCGAACCGGGACTAGCCAAAAACATTCAGTACTTC.

The chain carries TRBV5-1 and TRBJ1-4; no definite D call. Germline V gene lookup returns CDR1 SGHRS and CDR2 YFSETQ. V gave up 4 bases and J gave up 3 bases, with 7 bases separating them. The CDR3 is made up of 13 amino acids. The CDR3 sequence is CASSPGANEKLFF. The CDR3 DNA reads TGCGCCAGCAGCCCCGGGGCTAATGAAAAACTGTTTTTT.

The J gene is TRBJ2-7, the V gene TRBV27, with 12 bases lining up with TRBD1. The CDR3 loop spans 15 amino acids. In germline, CDR1 is MNHEY, CDR2 SMNVEV (reference sequence). V shed 11 bases and J 4 bases; nucleotides not matched to a gene: 12. The chain's CDR3 is CAAGGQGAPTYEQYF. The CDR3 nucleotides are TGTGCCGCCGGGGGACAGGGGGCCCCCACTTACGAGCAGTACTTC.

The CDR3 is CASSGSTDRGPLTSPDTQYF. The CDR3 DNA reads TGCGCCAGCAGCGGATCCACGGACAGGGGGCCCTTAACCTCCCCAGATACGCAGTATTTT. The J gene is TRBJ2-3, the V gene TRBV5-1; 11 bases match TRBD1. V lost 4 bases and J lost 4; bases outside the gene matches: 20. Per the germline V gene, CDR1 is SGHRS and CDR2 is YFSETQ. CDR3 size: 20 residues.

V usage is TRBV29-1 and J usage is TRBJ1-1, with D perhaps matching TRBD1 (6 bases). CDR3 size: 13 residues. Germline CDR1 and CDR2: SQVTM and ANQGSEA. With 3 bases removed from V and 5 bases from J, the gap between germline ends came to 13 bases. The CDR3 DNA sequence: TGCAGCGTTGAGGGGGGGGCTTGGACTGAAGCTTTCTTT. Translation: CSVEGGAWTEAFF.

V is TRBV4-2 and J is TRBJ1-1; D remains ambiguous. The germline V and J ends were trimmed by 4 bases and 1 base, with 7 bases remaining between them. The CDR3 is 13 amino acids. CDR1 is LGHNA, CDR2 YNFKEQ, per germline. As DNA, the CDR3 is TGTGCCAGCAGCCGAAACAGGAACACTGAAGCTTTCTTT. Its protein product is CASSRNRNTEAFF.

This clone was seen a few times. The rearrangement links TRBV6-5 to TRBJ1-1, with a weak D call TRBD1 (6 bases). The V gene's germline CDR1 is MNHEY and CDR2 SVGAGI. The CDR3 is made up of 11 amino acids. Trimming cost V 2 bases and J 11 bases, with 9 bases left between them. In DNA, the CDR3 is TGTGCCAGCAGTTACCAGGGGATGGCTTTCTTT. This sequence encodes CASSYQGMAFF.

V usage is TRBV27 and J usage is TRBJ1-1; 7 bases align to TRBD1. Trimming took 4 bases from V and 0 from J; bases not matched to a gene: 5. CDR1 is MNHEY and CDR2 is SMNVEV in the germline V gene (reference sequence). This CDR3 is built from 15 residues. The DNA for the CDR3 is TGTGCCAGCAGTTCGACTAGGGGGCTGAACACTGAAGCTTTCTTT. It translates to CASSSTRGLNTEAFF.

As for this clone: Other DNA sequences in the sample encode the same CDR3. V is TRBV19 and J is TRBJ1-6, with D hard to call. V shed 5 bases and J shed 4 bases, with 9 bases lying between them. The CDR3 length is 14 residues. Germline lookup yields CDR1 LNHDA and CDR2 SQIVND (reference sequence). Here the CDR3 reads CASSRTVYNSPLHF. The CDR3 region has the DNA TGTGCCAGTAGTCGGACTGTTTATAATTCACCCCTCCACTTT.

J is TRBJ1-1 and V is TRBV6-5, with D perhaps matching TRBD1 (5 bases). The V and J ends lost 6 bases and 1 base respectively, with 15 bases between them. The germline V gene encodes CDR1 MNHEY and CDR2 SVGAGI. The CDR3 runs 15 residues. CDR3 DNA sequence: TGTGCCAGCAGCCCGGTAAGGGGAGGGAACACTGAAGCTTTCTTT. Protein product: CASSPVRGGNTEAFF.

The rearrangement uses TRBV10-1 and TRBJ1-1; D possibly corresponds to TRBD1 (5 bases). This CDR3 has 14 amino acids. The V end was cut by 8 bases, the J end by 8 bases, with 21 bases between. The germline V gene encodes CDR1 WNHNN and CDR2 SYGVQD (reference sequence). This CDR3 reads CASDRRTSGAEAFF. CDR3 DNA: TGCGCCAGCGACAGACGAACTTCTGGGGCCGAAGCTTTCTTT.

The genes are TRBV4-1 and TRBJ2-2, with TRBD1 identical over 9 bases. This CDR3 has 16 residues. The V segment lost 5 bases and the J segment 6 bases; nucleotides outside the gene matches: 10. The V gene's germline CDR1 is MGHRA and CDR2 YSYEKL. The CDR3 sequence: CASSSHGRQGAGELFF. Written as DNA, the CDR3 is TGCGCCAGCAGCTCTCACGGTAGACAGGGGGCCGGGGAGCTGTTTTTT.

The chain combines TRBV2 with TRBJ1-4; D is unresolved. The length of the CDR3 is 14 residues. V was trimmed by 7 bases and J by 8 bases, leaving 17 bases between them. Germline V gene data show CDR1 as SNHLY and CDR2 as FYNNEI. The CDR3: CASNSGPTREKLFF. The CDR3 DNA sequence: TGTGCCAGCAACTCCGGTCCAACGAGGGAAAAACTGTTTTTT.

The DNA of the CDR3 is TGTGCCAGCAGCGTAGATCCTGGACAGGGAACGAACACTGAAGCTTTCTTT. Its protein is CASSVDPGQGTNTEAFF. J is TRBJ1-1 and V is TRBV9, with 8 bases identical to TRBD1. V dropped 0 bases and J dropped 1; count of bases not matched to a gene: 8. Germline V gene lookup returns CDR1 SGDLS and CDR2 YYNGEE. CDR3 length equals 17 residues.

J is TRBJ1-6 and V is TRBV30, with no clear D. The CDR3 has 14 residues. V lost 3 bases, J lost 4 bases, and 10 bases lay in between. Germline V gene lookup returns CDR1 GTSNPN and CDR2 SVGIG (reference sequence). The CDR3 protein is CAWRTTNYNSPLHF. Written as DNA, the CDR3 is TGTGCCTGGAGGACTACAAATTATAATTCACCCCTCCACTTT.

The chain is built from TRBV5-6 and TRBJ2-2, with a possible D match to TRBD1 (5 bases). Trimming took 2 bases from V and 3 from J, leaving 14 bases between them. Germline loops: CDR1 SGHDT, CDR2 YYEEEE. The CDR3 runs to 16 residues. The CDR3 protein is CASSFGTGHYTGELFF. CDR3 nucleotide sequence: TGTGCCAGCAGCTTTGGAACAGGTCACTACACCGGGGAGCTGTTTTTT.

The rearrangement links TRBV2 to TRBJ2-3; D perhaps matches TRBD2 (6 bases). Trimming pared 7 bases from V and 0 bases from J, leaving 17 bases between. CDR3 length: 16 residues. The germline CDR1 and CDR2 sequences are SNHLY and FYNNEI. CDR3: CASKRRGLPSTDTQYF. In DNA, the CDR3 is TGTGCCAGCAAACGCCGGGGGTTACCTAGCACAGATACGCAGTATTTT.

The chain carries TRBV7-9 and TRBJ2-3; D remains ambiguous. Germline V lookup: CDR1 SEHNR, CDR2 FQNEAQ (reference sequence). The CDR3 has 15 amino acids. V was clipped by 1 base and J by 5 bases, with 13 bases between them. Here the CDR3 DNA reads TGTGCCAGCAGCTTAGTGTTTGGTGGCGGAGATACGCAGTATTTT. It is translated as CASSLVFGGGDTQYF.